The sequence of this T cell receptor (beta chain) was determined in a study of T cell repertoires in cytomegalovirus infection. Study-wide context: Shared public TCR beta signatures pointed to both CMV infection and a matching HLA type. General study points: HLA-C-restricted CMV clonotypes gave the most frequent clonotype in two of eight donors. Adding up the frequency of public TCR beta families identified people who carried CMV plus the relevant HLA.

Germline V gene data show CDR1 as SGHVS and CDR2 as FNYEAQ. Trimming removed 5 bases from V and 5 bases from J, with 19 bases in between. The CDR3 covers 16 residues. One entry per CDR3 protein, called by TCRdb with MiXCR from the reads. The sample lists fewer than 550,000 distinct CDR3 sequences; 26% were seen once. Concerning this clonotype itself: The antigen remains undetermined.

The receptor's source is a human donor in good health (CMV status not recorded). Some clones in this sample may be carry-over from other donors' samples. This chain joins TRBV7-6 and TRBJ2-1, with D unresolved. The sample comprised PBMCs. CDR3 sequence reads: CASSKPGRTLDNEQFF. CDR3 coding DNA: TGTGCCAGCAGCAAGCCCGGGCGAACCTTAGACAATGAGCAGTTCTTC.